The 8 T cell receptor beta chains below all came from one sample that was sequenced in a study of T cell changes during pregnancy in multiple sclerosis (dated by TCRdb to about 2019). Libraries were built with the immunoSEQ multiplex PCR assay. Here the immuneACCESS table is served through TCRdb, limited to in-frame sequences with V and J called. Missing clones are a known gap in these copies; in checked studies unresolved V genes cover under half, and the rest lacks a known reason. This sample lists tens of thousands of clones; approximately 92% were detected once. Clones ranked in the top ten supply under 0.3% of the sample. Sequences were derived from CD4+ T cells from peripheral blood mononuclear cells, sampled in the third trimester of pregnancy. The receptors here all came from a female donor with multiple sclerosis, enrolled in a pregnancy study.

CDR3 amino acids: CASSHFARGLAGGPQFF. DNA of the CDR3: TGTGCCAGCAGCCACTTTGCTAGGGGACTAGCGGGGGGACCGCAGTTCTTC. The chain carries TRBV14 and TRBJ2-1; TRBD2 matches 15 bases. From germline, CDR1 is SGHDN and CDR2 FVKESK. The CDR3 contains 17 residues. The trim removed 3 bases at V and 12 bases at J, leaving 12 bases unmatched.

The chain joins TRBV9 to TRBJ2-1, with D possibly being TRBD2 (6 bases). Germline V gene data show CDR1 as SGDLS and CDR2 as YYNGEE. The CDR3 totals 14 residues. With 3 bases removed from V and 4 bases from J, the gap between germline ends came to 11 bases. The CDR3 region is CASSAQGLYNEQFF. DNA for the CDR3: TGTGCCAGCAGCGCCCAGGGACTTTACAATGAGCAGTTCTTC.

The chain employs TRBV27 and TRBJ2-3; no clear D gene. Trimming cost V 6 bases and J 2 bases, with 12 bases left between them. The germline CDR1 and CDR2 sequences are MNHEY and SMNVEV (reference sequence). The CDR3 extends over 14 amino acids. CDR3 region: CASRVIPTTDTQYF. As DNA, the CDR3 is TGTGCCAGCAGGGTAATACCTACCACAGATACGCAGTATTTT.

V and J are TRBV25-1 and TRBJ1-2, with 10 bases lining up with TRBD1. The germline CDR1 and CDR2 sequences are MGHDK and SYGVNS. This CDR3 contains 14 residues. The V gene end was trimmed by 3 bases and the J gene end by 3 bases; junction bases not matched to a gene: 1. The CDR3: CASSETGGDYGYTF. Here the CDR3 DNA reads TGTGCCAGCAGTGAGACAGGGGGCGACTATGGCTACACCTTC.

CDR3 residues: CASSLAGSTGGPDTQYF. DNA for the CDR3: TGCGCCAGCAGCTTGGCCGGGTCGACAGGGGGCCCAGATACGCAGTATTTT. This chain uses TRBV5-1 with TRBJ2-3; 10 nucleotides line up with TRBD1. The germline V gene encodes CDR1 SGHRS and CDR2 YFSETQ. The CDR3 spans 17 residues. Unmatched junction bases numbered 8, after V lost 0 bases and J lost 4 bases.

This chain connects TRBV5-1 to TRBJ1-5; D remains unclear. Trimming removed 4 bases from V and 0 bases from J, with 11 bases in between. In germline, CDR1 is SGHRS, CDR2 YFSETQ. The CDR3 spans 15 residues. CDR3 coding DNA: TGCGCCAGCAGCCCTGACGGGAATAGCAATCAGCCCCAGCATTTT. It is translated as CASSPDGNSNQPQHF.

CDR3 nucleotide sequence: TGTGCCAGCAGTTACGAGGGGGCGTATGGCTACACCTTC. It encodes CASSYEGAYGYTF. The chain links TRBV6-5 to TRBJ1-2, with 7 nucleotides matching TRBD1. J gave up 5 bases and V 2 bases, and 2 bases lay outside the gene matches. CDR1 MNHEY and CDR2 SVGAGI come from the germline V gene. The CDR3 is made up of 13 amino acids.

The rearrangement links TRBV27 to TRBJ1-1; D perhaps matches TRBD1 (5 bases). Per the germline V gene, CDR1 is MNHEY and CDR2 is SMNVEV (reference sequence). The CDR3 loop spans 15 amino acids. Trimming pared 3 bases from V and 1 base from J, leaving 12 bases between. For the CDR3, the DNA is TGTGCCAGCAGTTTCGGGGGTTGGAAGAACACTGAAGCTTTCTTT. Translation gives CASSFGGWKNTEAFF.